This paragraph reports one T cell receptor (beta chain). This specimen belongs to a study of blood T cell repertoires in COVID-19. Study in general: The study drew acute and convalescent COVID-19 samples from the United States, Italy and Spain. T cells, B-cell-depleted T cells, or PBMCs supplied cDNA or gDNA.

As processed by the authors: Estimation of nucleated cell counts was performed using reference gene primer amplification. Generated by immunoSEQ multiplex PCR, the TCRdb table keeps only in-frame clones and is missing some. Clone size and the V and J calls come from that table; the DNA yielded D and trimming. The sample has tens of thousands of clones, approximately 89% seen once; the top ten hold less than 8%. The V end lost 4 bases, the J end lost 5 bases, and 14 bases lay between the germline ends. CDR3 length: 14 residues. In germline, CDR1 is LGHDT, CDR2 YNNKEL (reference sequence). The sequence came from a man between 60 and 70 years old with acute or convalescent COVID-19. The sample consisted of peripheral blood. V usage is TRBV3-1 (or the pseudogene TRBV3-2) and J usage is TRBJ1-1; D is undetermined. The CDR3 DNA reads TGTGCCAGCAGCCCCCTGGAGACCTGGACTGAAGCTTTCTTT. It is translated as CASSPLETWTEAFF.